The present entry profiles one TCR beta chain with its context. Its target is unknown. This sample was included in a study of STAT3 mutations in large granular lymphocyte leukemia. Findings and caveats of the study: Every T-LGLL patient had at least one immunodominant TCRbeta clonotype.

The CDR3 is made up of 15 amino acids. CDR1 is GTSNPN and CDR2 is SVGIG in the germline V gene (reference sequence). V lost 4 bases, J lost 3 bases, and 16 bases lay in between. Here immunoSEQ multiplex PCR was the method, and the copy in TCRdb shows in-frame clones only, minus some. There are about 6,600 clones in the sample; roughly 59% occur only once, and about 80% lies in the top ten. The sample comprised peripheral blood mononuclear cells. This TCR was sampled from a boy aged 10-17 years with T-cell large granular lymphocyte leukemia. Some clones in this sample may be carry-over from other donors' samples. This chain connects TRBV30 to TRBJ1-3; D gene unclear. CDR3: CAWTLSGEGGNTIYF. In DNA form, the CDR3 reads TGTGCCTGGACCCTTTCCGGGGAAGGTGGAAACACCATATATTTT.